There are many counts of the clone carrying this T cell receptor (beta chain). A read error may account for a junction end that differs from germline. These data come from a study of Graves' ophthalmopathy and Graves' hyperthyroidism. Germline CDR1 and CDR2: SGHTA and FQGNSA. The CDR3 is 15 amino acids. Transcripts of RNA were the source for amplifying TCR beta CDR3 regions. The workflow started with a first-round RT-PCR run with HTBI primers and then moved on to a second-round multiplex PCR. MiXCR, applied by TCRdb to the multiplex PCR reads, yields one record per CDR3 protein. In the table there are 360,000 or so distinct CDR3 sequences, approximately 20% of which are singletons.

This TCR was sampled from a woman aged 18-29 years with Graves' ophthalmopathy. The V call is TRBV7-2, the J call TRBJ2-7; TRBD2 matches 10 bases. Sample: peripheral blood. CDR3 region: CASSRTGTSAWVHSF. CDR3 bases: TGTGCCAGCAGTCGAACCGGGACTAGCGCCTGGGTCCATAGTTTC.